These 4 T cell receptor beta chains were sequenced from one sample in a study of T cell responses to AZD1222 COVID-19 vaccine. The repertoire was sequenced with immunoSEQ multiplex PCR; TCRdb's copy has only in-frame clones and lacks some. Found here are just over 70,000 clones, around 85% of them singletons; the top ten hold roughly 21%. The material sequenced was peripheral blood, taken on day 0 of AZD1222 vaccination. Receptor source: an adult in good health.

The chain carries TRBV30 and TRBJ1-5; D is possibly TRBD1 (5 bases). Germline V CDR1 and CDR2: GTSNPN, SVGIG (reference sequence). V was shortened by 2 bases and J by 7 bases, with 15 bases between the two germline ends. The CDR3 has 14 amino acids. The CDR3 is CAWSNPRAGQPQHF. CDR3 DNA sequence: TGTGCCTGGAGTAACCCCAGGGCAGGGCAGCCCCAGCATTTT. Full variable domain (remainder filled in from reference TRBV30 and TRBJ1-5): SQTIHQWPATLVQPVGSPLSLECTVEGTSNPNLYWYRQAAGRGLQLLFYSVGIGQISSEVPQNLSASRPQDRQFILSSKKLLLSDSGFYLCAWSNPRAGQPQHFGDGTRLSIL.

The chain links TRBV7-9 to TRBJ2-1; no definite D call. Germline CDR1 SEHNR, CDR2 FQNEAQ (reference sequence). CDR3 length equals 14 residues. V was shortened by 5 bases and J by 0 bases, with 8 bases between the two germline ends. The CDR3 protein is CASSLVTSYNEQFF. CDR3 DNA: TGTGCCAGCAGCCTAGTTACCTCCTACAATGAGCAGTTCTTC.

This chain links TRBV5-6 with TRBJ1-2, with a weak D call TRBD1 (6 bases). The V gene lost 1 base and the J gene lost 0 bases, with 16 bases spanning the gap. The germline V gene has CDR1 SGHDT and CDR2 YYEEEE. The CDR3 extends over 17 amino acids. The CDR3: CASSLPSRTETNYGYTF. Written as DNA, the CDR3 is TGTGCCAGCAGCTTGCCCTCTAGGACAGAAACTAACTATGGCTACACCTTC.

CDR3 in DNA: TGTGCCACGGGGGGATCAGGCTACACCTTC. Encoded protein: CATGGSGYTF. V usage is TRBV6-6 and J usage is TRBJ1-2; a weak D match, TRBD1 (5 bases). The V gene's germline CDR1 is MNHNY and CDR2 SVGAGI (reference sequence). This CDR3 contains 10 residues. Between the trimmed V and J ends, which lost 10 bases and 8 bases, there was a span of 11 bases.